Below are 14 T cell receptor beta chains sequenced from a single sample in a study of early T cells in non-severe SARS-CoV-2 infection. In TCRdb, the 5' RACE reads were re-called with MiXCR into one record per CDR3 protein. This table has about 67,000 distinct CDR3 sequences, around a tenth appearing once. Sequencing was carried out using whole blood. The receptors stem from an adult who was a healthcare worker with PCR-confirmed SARS-CoV-2 infection or an uninfected control (not recorded which).

This clonotype was observed many times. V usage is TRBV7-9 and J usage is TRBJ2-3, with D tentatively TRBD1 or TRBD2 (5 bases each). Per the germline V gene, CDR1 is SEHNR and CDR2 is FQNEAQ (reference sequence). The CDR3 spans 17 residues. V was cut by 5 bases and J by 8 bases, with 26 bases left in between. The CDR3 is CASSDTKSGPQAGTQYF. Here the CDR3 DNA reads TGTGCCAGCAGCGACACTAAATCGGGGCCACAGGCGGGTACGCAGTATTTT.

This clonotype was counted ten times or more. The V gene is TRBV6-6, the J gene TRBJ1-5; unclear D gene. This CDR3 is built from 10 residues. V gave up 5 bases and J gave up 4 bases, with 0 bases separating them. Per germline, CDR1 MNHNY and CDR2 SVGAGI (reference sequence). The CDR3 loop is CASSNQPQHF. DNA for the CDR3: TGTGCCAGCAGTAATCAGCCCCAGCATTTT.

This clonotype was observed at least ten times. The chain has TRBV12-3 or TRBV12-4 and TRBJ1-2, with 8 nucleotides matching TRBD1. This CDR3 has 15 residues. V trimming: 5 bases; J trimming: 3 bases; junction bases outside the gene matches: 8. CDR3 sequence (DNA): TGTGCCAGCAGTCGCGAACGGACAGGGTACTATGGCTACACCTTC. Translation: CASSRERTGYYGYTF.

A few counts support this clonotype. The V gene is TRBV10-2, the J gene TRBJ2-7; D is possibly TRBD2 (5 bases). Germline V lookup: CDR1 WSHSY, CDR2 SAAADI. Trimming removed 5 bases at V and 7 bases at J, with 9 bases between. The CDR3 consists of 11 residues. In DNA, the CDR3 is TGCGCCAGCAGTATTGAGGGAGAGCAGTACTTC. Its protein is CASSIEGEQYF.

Ten or more counts support this clonotype. This rearrangement joins TRBV7-9 to TRBJ2-3, with D possibly matching TRBD2 (5 bases). The ends were cut back, 0 bases at V and 5 bases at J, with 15 bases in the middle. Germline values: CDR1 SEHNR, CDR2 FQNEAQ (reference sequence). The CDR3 consists of 16 residues. Here the CDR3 reads CASSLAGGGRGDTQYF. The DNA of the CDR3 is TGTGCCAGCAGCTTAGCCGGAGGCGGGCGAGGAGATACGCAGTATTTT. Full variable domain (rest looked up from reference TRBV7-9 and TRBJ2-3): DTGVSQNPRHKITKRGQNVTFRCDPISEHNRLYWYRQTLGQGPEFLTYFQNEAQLEKSRLLSDRFSAERPKGSFSTLEIQRTEQGDSAMYLCASSLAGGGRGDTQYFGPGTRLTVL.

The chain links TRBV10-3 to TRBJ1-5; D is ambiguous. V lost 8 bases and J 2 bases, leaving 16 bases between the germline ends. The CDR3 loop spans 15 amino acids. Germline V gives CDR1 ENHRY, CDR2 SYGVKD. This CDR3 reads CAIGPSGVGNQPQHF. In DNA, the CDR3 is TGTGCCATCGGCCCCTCCGGCGTGGGCAATCAGCCCCAGCATTTT.

The rearrangement links TRBV12-3 or TRBV12-4 to TRBJ1-5; D is uncertain. CDR3 length equals 14 residues. Between the trimmed V and J ends, which lost 2 bases and 4 bases, there was a span of 9 bases. The CDR3 loop is CASSLKTGNQPQHF. The CDR3 region has the DNA TGTGCCAGCAGTTTAAAGACGGGTAATCAGCCCCAGCATTTT.

This clonotype was observed at least ten times. In DNA, the CDR3 is TGTGCCAGCTCACCATCGGGACAGGGGTCAGATACGCAGTATTTT. Protein: CASSPSGQGSDTQYF. The V and J genes are TRBV18 and TRBJ2-3, with 10 positions matching TRBD1. The CDR3 is 15 amino acids. V dropped 2 bases and J dropped 4; count of bases not matched to a gene: 3. Germline V gene lookup returns CDR1 KGHSH and CDR2 LQKENI.

Concerning this clonotype: One base away lies a much larger clone, so this may be a sequencing read error. This chain joins TRBV7-3 and TRBJ1-6; no clear D gene. CDR1 SGHTA and CDR2 FQGTGA come from the germline V gene. The CDR3 is made up of 16 amino acids. The CDR3 loop reads CASSLTRSSYNPPLHF. The CDR3 DNA reads TGTGCCAGCAGCTTAACTAGGAGCTCCTATAATCCACCCCTCCACTTT.

This clonotype was recorded a few times. This chain uses TRBV19 with TRBJ1-5; possibly TRBD1 for D (6 bases). The CDR3 consists of 15 residues. The germline V gene has CDR1 LNHDA and CDR2 SQIVND (reference sequence). Trimming took off 0 bases at V and 4 bases at J, with 10 bases between the two ends. The chain's CDR3 is CASSIEGQRNQPQHF. The CDR3 DNA reads as TGTGCCAGTAGTATAGAAGGACAGCGTAATCAGCCCCAGCATTTT.

This chain connects TRBV7-8 to TRBJ2-1; D may be TRBD2 (5 bases). With 4 bases removed from V and 6 bases from J, the gap between germline ends came to 22 bases. Germline V CDR1 and CDR2: SGHVS, FQNEAQ. The CDR3 contains 17 residues. CDR3 amino acids: CASSSPPILPEGNEQFF. The CDR3 DNA reads as TGTGCCAGCAGCTCGCCCCCAATCCTTCCCGAGGGCAATGAGCAGTTCTTC.

The V and J genes are TRBV7-8 and TRBJ2-4; 9 bases agree with TRBD2. This CDR3 has 16 residues. V lost 5 bases and J lost 0; bases outside the gene matches: 5. The V gene's germline CDR1 is SGHVS and CDR2 FQNEAQ. The CDR3 nucleotides are TGTGCCAGCAGCCCGACTAGCGGTGTAGCCAAAAACATTCAGTACTTC. Amino acid sequence: CASSPTSGVAKNIQYF. The variable domain in full, completed from reference TRBV7-8 and TRBJ2-4, reads GAGVSQSPRYKVAKRGQDVALRCDPISGHVSLFWYQQALGQGPEFLTYFQNEAQLDKSGLPSDRFFAERPEGSVSTLKIQRTQQEDSAVYLCASSPTSGVAKNIQYFGAGTRLSVL.

The chain employs TRBV5-4 and TRBJ1-2; D is undetermined. In germline, CDR1 is SGHNT, CDR2 YYREEE (reference sequence). The CDR3 runs to 13 residues. Trimming removed 3 bases at V and 4 bases at J, with 10 bases between. The CDR3: CASSSLQPYGYTF. For the CDR3, the DNA is TGTGCCAGCAGCTCGCTACAGCCCTATGGCTACACCTTC.

The DNA for the CDR3 is TGCAGCGGGTTAGCGGGGAGCCAAGAGACCCAGTACTTC. Amino acid sequence: CSGLAGSQETQYF. The V call is TRBV20-1, the J call TRBJ2-5; 8 bases map to TRBD2. The CDR3 has 13 amino acids. CDR1 DFQATT and CDR2 SNEGSKA come from the germline V gene (reference sequence).